This is a list of T cell receptor beta chains from one sample in a study of T cell responses to AZD1222 COVID-19 vaccine. Repertoires were generated with immunoSEQ multiplex PCR, while TCRdb's copy carries only in-frame clones and drops some. The sample carries some 130,000 clones, 93% recorded once. The material was peripheral blood, obtained on day 0 of AZD1222 vaccination. The receptors shown here come from an adult in good health. The CDR3 runs from the conserved cysteine through the conserved F or W. The D gene is left open where the match is weak. Clone size is stated in some rows and not others, as once, few, many or a class when expanded.

v_gene: TRBV7-2
j_gene: TRBJ2-3
d_gene: -
abundance: -
CDR3nt: TGTGCCAGCCGCCGGGGAGGGGGAAAAGATACGCAGTATTTT
CDR3aa: CASRRGGGKDTQYF

v_gene: TRBV14
j_gene: TRBJ1-4
d_gene: -
abundance: -
CDR3nt: TGTGCCAGCAGCCAAGACGACGTTAATGAAAAACTGTTTTTT
CDR3aa: CASSQDDVNEKLFF

v_gene: TRBV19
j_gene: TRBJ2-3
d_gene: TRBD2
abundance: -
CDR3nt: TGTGCCAGTAGACGAGTAGCGGGTACTAGCACAGATACGCAGTATTTT
CDR3aa: CASRRVAGTSTDTQYF

v_gene: TRBV6-5
j_gene: TRBJ1-1
d_gene: TRBD1
abundance: -
CDR3nt: TGTGCCAGCAGTTATCGGACAGGGAACACTGAAGCTTTCTTT
CDR3aa: CASSYRTGNTEAFF

v_gene: TRBV6-5
j_gene: TRBJ2-1
d_gene: -
abundance: -
CDR3nt: TGTGCCAGCATTAACCACGTTCCTCCCACCAATGAGCAGTTCTTC
CDR3aa: CASINHVPPTNEQFF

v_gene: TRBV5-1
j_gene: TRBJ1-2
d_gene: -
abundance: -
CDR3nt: TGCGCCAGCAGCTTACCCCAACTGGGCTATGGCTACACCTTC
CDR3aa: CASSLPQLGYGYTF

v_gene: TRBV9
j_gene: TRBJ2-2
d_gene: -
abundance: -
CDR3nt: TGTGCCAGCAGCGCCTCCCGGCGGTCCGGGGAGCTGTTTTTT
CDR3aa: CASSASRRSGELFF

v_gene: TRBV15
j_gene: TRBJ2-3
d_gene: -
abundance: once
CDR3nt: TGTGCCACCAGCAGAAGACGCGGCCCCACAGATACGCAGTATTTT
CDR3aa: CATSRRRGPTDTQYF

v_gene: TRBV5-4
j_gene: TRBJ2-3
d_gene: TRBD2
abundance: -
CDR3nt: TGTGCCAGCAGCTTGGCCAACGGGGGGGACACAGATACGCAGTATTTT
CDR3aa: CASSLANGGDTDTQYF

v_gene: TRBV7-9
j_gene: TRBJ1-1
d_gene: TRBD1
abundance: -
CDR3nt: TGTGCCAGCAGCCCCGGGACAGGGGAAGCTTTCTTT
CDR3aa: CASSPGTGEAFF

v_gene: TRBV9
j_gene: TRBJ1-1
d_gene: -
abundance: -
CDR3nt: TGTGCCAGCAGCGTAGGAATGGGGGGCACTGAAGCTTTCTTT
CDR3aa: CASSVGMGGTEAFF

v_gene: TRBV7-2
j_gene: TRBJ1-2
d_gene: -
abundance: once
CDR3nt: TGTGCCAGCAGCTCTCCCGGGATCTATGGCTACACCTTC
CDR3aa: CASSSPGIYGYTF

v_gene: TRBV5-1
j_gene: TRBJ2-3
d_gene: -
abundance: -
CDR3nt: TGCGCCAGCAGCGGCAGGGCGGCCACAGATACGCAGTATTTT
CDR3aa: CASSGRAATDTQYF

v_gene: TRBV3-1/TRBV3-2
j_gene: TRBJ2-7
d_gene: -
abundance: -
CDR3nt: TGTGCCAGCAGCCGGCAAGGGGGATACGAGCAGTACTTC
CDR3aa: CASSRQGGYEQYF

v_gene: TRBV7-6
j_gene: TRBJ1-5
d_gene: TRBD1
abundance: -
CDR3nt: TGTGCCAGCAGCTTAGAGGGGACAGGGCTGAACAATCAGCCCCAGCATTTT
CDR3aa: CASSLEGTGLNNQPQHF

v_gene: TRBV3-1/TRBV3-2
j_gene: TRBJ2-7
d_gene: TRBD2
abundance: -
CDR3nt: TGTGCCAGCAGCCCCGACCAGGGAGGGCACGAGCAGTACTTC
CDR3aa: CASSPDQGGHEQYF

v_gene: TRBV6-5
j_gene: TRBJ1-6
d_gene: -
abundance: -
CDR3nt: TGTGCCAGCCGCACGGCGAGCTCCTATAATTCACCCCTCCACTTT
CDR3aa: CASRTASSYNSPLHF

v_gene: TRBV5-4
j_gene: TRBJ1-2
d_gene: TRBD1
abundance: -
CDR3nt: TGTGCCAGCAGGCCGGACAGGGCTTTAAACTATGGCTACACCTTC
CDR3aa: CASRPDRALNYGYTF

v_gene: TRBV14
j_gene: TRBJ1-1
d_gene: -
abundance: once
CDR3nt: TGTGCCAGCAGCCAAGATCAAGGGGCGAGGACTGAAGCTTTCTTT
CDR3aa: CASSQDQGARTEAFF

v_gene: TRBV1
j_gene: TRBJ1-6
d_gene: -
abundance: once
CDR3nt: TGCACCAGCAGCCCGTTGAGCATACCCCTCCACTTT
CDR3aa: CTSSPLSIPLHF

v_gene: TRBV25-1
j_gene: TRBJ1-1
d_gene: -
abundance: -
CDR3nt: TGTGCCAGCAAGTTAGGGAGCACTGAAGCTTTCTTT
CDR3aa: CASKLGSTEAFF

v_gene: TRBV6-2/TRBV6-3
j_gene: TRBJ2-3
d_gene: -
abundance: -
CDR3nt: TGTGCCAGCAGTCAGTGGGCAGCAGATACGCAGTATTTT
CDR3aa: CASSQWAADTQYF

v_gene: TRBV30
j_gene: TRBJ1-1
d_gene: -
abundance: -
CDR3nt: TGTGCCTGGAGTTTGACAGGGAACACTGAAGCTTTCTTT
CDR3aa: CAWSLTGNTEAFF

v_gene: TRBV5-6
j_gene: TRBJ2-3
d_gene: -
abundance: -
CDR3nt: TGTGCCAGCAGCCCCACCGACCAAGATACGCAGTATTTT
CDR3aa: CASSPTDQDTQYF

v_gene: TRBV5-1
j_gene: TRBJ2-5
d_gene: TRBD1
abundance: -
CDR3nt: TGCGCCAGCAGCTTTTTGGCAGGGGGTTCAGAGACCCAGTACTTC
CDR3aa: CASSFLAGGSETQYF

v_gene: TRBV19
j_gene: TRBJ1-2
d_gene: -
abundance: -
CDR3nt: TGTGCCAGTAGTATCGAGGAGAACTATGGCTACACCTTC
CDR3aa: CASSIEENYGYTF

v_gene: TRBV6-5
j_gene: TRBJ2-1
d_gene: TRBD2
abundance: -
CDR3nt: TGTGCCAGCTGTTCGGTTGCGGCGGGAGACAATGAGCAGTTCTTC
CDR3aa: CASCSVAAGDNEQFF

v_gene: TRBV4-1
j_gene: TRBJ1-6
d_gene: -
abundance: -
CDR3nt: TGCGCCAGCAGCCAAGAACAGGGTAGGGATAATTCACCCCTCCACTTT
CDR3aa: CASSQEQGRDNSPLHF

v_gene: TRBV5-1
j_gene: TRBJ2-1
d_gene: TRBD2
abundance: -
CDR3nt: TGCGCCAGCAGCCTGCCTTCTAGCGGGGGGGATAATGAGCAGTTCTTC
CDR3aa: CASSLPSSGGDNEQFF

v_gene: TRBV5-1
j_gene: TRBJ2-3
d_gene: -
abundance: -
CDR3nt: TGCGCCAGCAGCTTGGGGGACACAGATACGCAGTATTTT
CDR3aa: CASSLGDTDTQYF

v_gene: TRBV10-3
j_gene: TRBJ1-1
d_gene: TRBD1
abundance: -
CDR3nt: TGTGCCATCAGTGAAGGACAGGGGAGCACTGAAGCTTTCTTT
CDR3aa: CAISEGQGSTEAFF

v_gene: TRBV7-6
j_gene: TRBJ1-3
d_gene: -
abundance: -
CDR3nt: TGTGCCAGCAGCTCAAGGCATAGGACCGACGGTGAATCTGGAAACACCATATATTTT
CDR3aa: CASSSRHRTDGESGNTIYF

v_gene: TRBV27
j_gene: TRBJ1-1
d_gene: -
abundance: -
CDR3nt: TGTGCCAGCAGTTTATCGAGTACGCCGGGCACTGAAGCTTTCTTT
CDR3aa: CASSLSSTPGTEAFF

v_gene: TRBV7-9
j_gene: TRBJ2-7
d_gene: -
abundance: -
CDR3nt: TGTGCCAGCAGCAAGGTAGACGAGCAGTACTTC
CDR3aa: CASSKVDEQYF

v_gene: TRBV6-5
j_gene: TRBJ1-5
d_gene: -
abundance: once
CDR3nt: TGTGCCAGCCGCTTGGGGGATTATAGCAATCAGCCCCAGCATTTT
CDR3aa: CASRLGDYSNQPQHF

v_gene: TRBV2
j_gene: TRBJ1-1
d_gene: -
abundance: -
CDR3nt: TGTGCCAGCAGTGAAGGACGGATGAACACTGAAGCTTTCTTT
CDR3aa: CASSEGRMNTEAFF

v_gene: TRBV7-3
j_gene: TRBJ2-3
d_gene: -
abundance: -
CDR3nt: TGTGCCAGCAGCTTAAGGGGGTTTCTCACAGATACGCAGTATTTT
CDR3aa: CASSLRGFLTDTQYF

v_gene: TRBV7-9
j_gene: TRBJ1-2
d_gene: -
abundance: -
CDR3nt: TGTGCCAGCAGCTTGAGCCGGGACGGAGCTAACTATGGCTACACCTTC
CDR3aa: CASSLSRDGANYGYTF

v_gene: TRBV6-4
j_gene: TRBJ1-2
d_gene: -
abundance: -
CDR3nt: TGTGCCAGCACCCGTACCAGGGTAGGTCCCATATCTAACTATGGCTACACCTTC
CDR3aa: CASTRTRVGPISNYGYTF

v_gene: TRBV11-3
j_gene: TRBJ1-1
d_gene: -
abundance: -
CDR3nt: TGTGCCAGCAGCTTAGGGGACACTGAAGCTTTCTTT
CDR3aa: CASSLGDTEAFF

v_gene: TRBV6-5
j_gene: TRBJ2-7
d_gene: -
abundance: -
CDR3nt: TGTGCCAGCAGTTACTGGGCAGGAGGCTACGAGCAGTACTTC
CDR3aa: CASSYWAGGYEQYF